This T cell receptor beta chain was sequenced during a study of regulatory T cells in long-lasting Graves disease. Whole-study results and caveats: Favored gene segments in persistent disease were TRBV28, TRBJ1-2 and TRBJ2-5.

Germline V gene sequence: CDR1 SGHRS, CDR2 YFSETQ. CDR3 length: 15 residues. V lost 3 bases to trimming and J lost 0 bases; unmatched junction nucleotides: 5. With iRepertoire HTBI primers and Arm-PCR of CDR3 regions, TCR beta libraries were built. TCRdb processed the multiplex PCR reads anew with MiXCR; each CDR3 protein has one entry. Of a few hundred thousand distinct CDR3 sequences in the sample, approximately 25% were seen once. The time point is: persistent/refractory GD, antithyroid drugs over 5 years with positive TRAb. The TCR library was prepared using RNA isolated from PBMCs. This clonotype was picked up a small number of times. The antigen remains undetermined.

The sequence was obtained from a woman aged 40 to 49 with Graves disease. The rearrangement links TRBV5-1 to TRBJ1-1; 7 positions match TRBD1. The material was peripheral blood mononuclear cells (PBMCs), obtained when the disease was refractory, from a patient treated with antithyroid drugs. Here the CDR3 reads CASSSRQGMNTEAFF. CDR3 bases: TGCGCCAGCAGCTCACGACAGGGAATGAACACTGAAGCTTTCTTT. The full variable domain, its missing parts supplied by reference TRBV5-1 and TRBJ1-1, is KAGVTQTPRYLIKTRGQQVTLSCSPISGHRSVSWYQQTPGQGLQFLFEYFSETQRNKGNFPGRFSGRQFSNSRSEMNVSTLELGDSALYLCASSSRQGMNTEAFFGQGTRLTVV.